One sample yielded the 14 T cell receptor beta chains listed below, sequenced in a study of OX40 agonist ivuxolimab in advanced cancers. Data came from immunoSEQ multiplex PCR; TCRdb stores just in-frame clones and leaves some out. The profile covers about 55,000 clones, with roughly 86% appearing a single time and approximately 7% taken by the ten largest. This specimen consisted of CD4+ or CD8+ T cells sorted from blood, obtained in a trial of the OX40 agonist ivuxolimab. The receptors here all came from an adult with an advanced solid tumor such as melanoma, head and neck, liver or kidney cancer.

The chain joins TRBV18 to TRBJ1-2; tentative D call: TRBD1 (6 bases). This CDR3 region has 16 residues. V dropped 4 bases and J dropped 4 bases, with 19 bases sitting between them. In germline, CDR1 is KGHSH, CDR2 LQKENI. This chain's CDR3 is CASSLKPGQSSYGYTF. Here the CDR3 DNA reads TGTGCCAGCTCACTAAAACCGGGACAAAGCTCCTATGGCTACACCTTC.

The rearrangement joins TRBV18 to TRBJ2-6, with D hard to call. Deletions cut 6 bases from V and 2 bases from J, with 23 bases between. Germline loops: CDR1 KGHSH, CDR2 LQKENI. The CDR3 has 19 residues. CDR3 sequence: CASSSFVQALSAGANVLTF. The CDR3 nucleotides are TGTGCCAGCTCCTCCTTCGTGCAGGCCCTCTCGGCTGGGGCCAACGTCCTGACTTTC.

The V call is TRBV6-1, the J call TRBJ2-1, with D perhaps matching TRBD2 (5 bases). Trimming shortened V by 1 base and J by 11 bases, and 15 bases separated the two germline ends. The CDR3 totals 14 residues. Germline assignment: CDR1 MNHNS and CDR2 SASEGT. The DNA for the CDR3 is TGTGCCAGCAGTGAAGGTAGTCGGTCGGGAAAGCAGTTCTTC. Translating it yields CASSEGSRSGKQFF.

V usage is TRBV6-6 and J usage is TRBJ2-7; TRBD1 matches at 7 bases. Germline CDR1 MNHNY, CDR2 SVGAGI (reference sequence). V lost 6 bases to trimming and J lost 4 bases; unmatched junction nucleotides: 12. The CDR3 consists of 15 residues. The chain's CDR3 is CASSNKGARAYEQYF. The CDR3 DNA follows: TGTGCCAGCAGCAACAAGGGGGCCCGTGCGTACGAGCAGTACTTC.

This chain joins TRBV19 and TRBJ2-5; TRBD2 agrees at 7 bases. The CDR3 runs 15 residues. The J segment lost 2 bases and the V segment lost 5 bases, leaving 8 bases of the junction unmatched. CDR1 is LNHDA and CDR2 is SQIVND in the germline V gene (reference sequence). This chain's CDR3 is CASSAGRAVQETQYF. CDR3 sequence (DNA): TGTGCCAGTAGTGCAGGGAGGGCTGTACAAGAGACCCAGTACTTC.

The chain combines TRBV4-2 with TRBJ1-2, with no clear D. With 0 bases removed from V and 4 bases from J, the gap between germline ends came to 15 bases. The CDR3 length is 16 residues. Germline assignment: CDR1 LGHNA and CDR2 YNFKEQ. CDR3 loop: CASSQDIGARGYGYTF. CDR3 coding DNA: TGTGCCAGCAGCCAAGATATCGGTGCCCGGGGCTATGGCTACACCTTC.

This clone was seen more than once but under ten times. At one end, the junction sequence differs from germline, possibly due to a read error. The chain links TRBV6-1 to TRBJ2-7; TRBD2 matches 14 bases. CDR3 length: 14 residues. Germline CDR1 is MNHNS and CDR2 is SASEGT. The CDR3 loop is CASSEAGLAGGSDF. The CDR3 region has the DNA TGTGCCAGCAGTGAAGCCGGACTAGCGGGAGGTTCTGACTTC.

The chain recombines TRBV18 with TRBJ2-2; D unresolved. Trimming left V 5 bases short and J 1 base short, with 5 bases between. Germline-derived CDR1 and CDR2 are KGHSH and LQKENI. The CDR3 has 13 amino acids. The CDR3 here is CASSLRNTGELFF. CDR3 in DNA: TGTGCCAGCTCATTGCGGAACACCGGGGAGCTGTTTTTT.

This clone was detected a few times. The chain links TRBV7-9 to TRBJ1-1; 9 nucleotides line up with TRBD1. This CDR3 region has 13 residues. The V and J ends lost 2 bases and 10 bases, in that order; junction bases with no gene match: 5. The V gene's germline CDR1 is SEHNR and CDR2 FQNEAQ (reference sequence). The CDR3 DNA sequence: TGTGCCAGCAGCTTACCGGGACAGGGAGGAGCTTTCTTT. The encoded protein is CASSLPGQGGAFF. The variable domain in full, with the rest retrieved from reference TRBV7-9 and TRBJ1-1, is DTGVSQNPRHKITKRGQNVTFRCDPISEHNRLYWYRQTLGQGPEFLTYFQNEAQLEKSRLLSDRFSAERPKGSFSTLEIQRTEQGDSAMYLCASSLPGQGGAFFGQGTRLTVV.

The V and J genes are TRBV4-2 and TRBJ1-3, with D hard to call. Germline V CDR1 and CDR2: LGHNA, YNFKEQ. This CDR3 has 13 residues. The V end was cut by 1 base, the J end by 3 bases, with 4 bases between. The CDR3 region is CASSQGYGNTIYF. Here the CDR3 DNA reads TGTGCCAGCAGCCAAGGCTATGGAAACACCATATATTTT.

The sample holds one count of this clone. Here the CDR3 reads CASRGTGGHPNEKLFF. CDR3 bases: TGCGCCAGCAGGGGGACAGGGGGTCACCCTAATGAAAAACTGTTTTTT. This chain joins TRBV5-1 and TRBJ1-4; TRBD1 matches at 11 bases. The CDR3 has 16 amino acids. Germline V gene sequence: CDR1 SGHRS, CDR2 YFSETQ. With V trimmed by 5 bases and J by 3 bases, 6 bases remained unmatched. Using reference TRBV5-1 and TRBJ1-4 for the parts outside the CDR3, the full variable domain is KAGVTQTPRYLIKTRGQQVTLSCSPISGHRSVSWYQQTPGQGLQFLFEYFSETQRNKGNFPGRFSGRQFSNSRSEMNVSTLELGDSALYLCASRGTGGHPNEKLFFGSGTQLSVL.

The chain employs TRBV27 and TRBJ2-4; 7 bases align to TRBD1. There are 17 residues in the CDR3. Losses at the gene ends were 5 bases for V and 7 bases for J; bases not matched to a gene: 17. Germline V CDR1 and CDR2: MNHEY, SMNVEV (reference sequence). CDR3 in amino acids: CASSPRVRQGRSNIQYF. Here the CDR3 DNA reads TGTGCCAGCAGTCCCCGGGTCAGACAGGGTCGCAGTAACATTCAGTACTTC.

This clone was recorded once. CDR3 nucleotide sequence: TGTGCCAGCAGCTTGGTTCAGGGGGTGTTCGACGAGCAGTACTTC. Translation gives CASSLVQGVFDEQYF. This rearrangement joins TRBV5-6 to TRBJ2-7; TRBD1 aligns across 7 bases. The trim removed 0 bases at V and 5 bases at J, leaving 8 bases unmatched. The CDR3 spans 15 residues. The germline V gene encodes CDR1 SGHDT and CDR2 YYEEEE. Variable domain in full (rest from reference TRBV5-6 and TRBJ2-7): DAGVTQSPTHLIKTRGQQVTLRCSPKSGHDTVSWYQQALGQGPQFIFQYYEEEERQRGNFPDRFSGHQFPNYSSELNVNALLLGDSALYLCASSLVQGVFDEQYFGPGTRLTVT.

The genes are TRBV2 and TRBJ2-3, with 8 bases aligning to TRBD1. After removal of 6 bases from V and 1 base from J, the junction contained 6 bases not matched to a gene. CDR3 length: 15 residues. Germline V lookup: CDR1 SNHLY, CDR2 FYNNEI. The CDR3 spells CASRADRVGTDTQYF. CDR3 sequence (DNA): TGTGCCAGCAGGGCGGACAGGGTCGGCACAGATACGCAGTATTTT.